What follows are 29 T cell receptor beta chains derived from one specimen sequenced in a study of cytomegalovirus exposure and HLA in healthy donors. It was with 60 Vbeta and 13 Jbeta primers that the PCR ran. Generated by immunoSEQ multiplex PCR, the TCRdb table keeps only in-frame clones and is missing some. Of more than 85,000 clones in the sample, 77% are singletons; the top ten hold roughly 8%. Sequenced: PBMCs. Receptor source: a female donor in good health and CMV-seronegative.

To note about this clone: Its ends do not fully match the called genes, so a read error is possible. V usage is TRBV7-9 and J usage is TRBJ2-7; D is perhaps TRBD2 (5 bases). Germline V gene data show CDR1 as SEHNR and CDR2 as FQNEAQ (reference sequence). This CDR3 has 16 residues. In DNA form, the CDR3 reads TGTTCCAGCAGCATTCATGAGGGCCTGTTCAGCTACGAGCAGTACTTC. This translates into CSSSIHEGLFSYEQYF.

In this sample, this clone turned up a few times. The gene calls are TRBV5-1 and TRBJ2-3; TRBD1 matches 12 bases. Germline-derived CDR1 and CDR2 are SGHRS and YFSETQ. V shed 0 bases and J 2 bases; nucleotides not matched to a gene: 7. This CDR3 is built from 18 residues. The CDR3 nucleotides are TGCGCCAGCAGCTTGGAGGGACAGGGGGCTTGGTCCACAGATACGCAGTATTTT. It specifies CASSLEGQGAWSTDTQYF.

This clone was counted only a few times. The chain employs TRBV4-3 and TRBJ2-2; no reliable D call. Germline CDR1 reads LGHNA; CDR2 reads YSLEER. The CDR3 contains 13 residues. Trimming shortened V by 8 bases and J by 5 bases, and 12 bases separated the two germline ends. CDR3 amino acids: CASAHSETGELFF. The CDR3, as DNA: TGCGCCAGCGCGCACTCGGAGACCGGGGAGCTGTTTTTT.

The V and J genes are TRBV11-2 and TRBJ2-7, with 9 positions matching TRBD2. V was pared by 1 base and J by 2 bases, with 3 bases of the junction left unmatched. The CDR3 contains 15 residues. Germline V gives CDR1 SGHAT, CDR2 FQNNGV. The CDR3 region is CASSLGLAGTYEQYF. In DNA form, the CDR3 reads TGTGCCAGCAGCTTAGGGCTAGCGGGGACCTACGAGCAGTACTTC.

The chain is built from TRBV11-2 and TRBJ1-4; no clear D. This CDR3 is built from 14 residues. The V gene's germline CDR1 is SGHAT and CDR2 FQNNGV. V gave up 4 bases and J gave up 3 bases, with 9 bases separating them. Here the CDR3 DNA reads TGTGCCAGCAGCTCGGGAGTTTCTAATGAAAAACTGTTTTTT. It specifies CASSSGVSNEKLFF.

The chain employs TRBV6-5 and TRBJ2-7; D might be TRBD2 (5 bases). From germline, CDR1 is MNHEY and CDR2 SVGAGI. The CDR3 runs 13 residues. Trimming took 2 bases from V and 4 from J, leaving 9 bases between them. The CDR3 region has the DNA TGTGCCAGCAGTTACACCCGGGGATACGAGCAGTACTTC. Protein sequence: CASSYTRGYEQYF.

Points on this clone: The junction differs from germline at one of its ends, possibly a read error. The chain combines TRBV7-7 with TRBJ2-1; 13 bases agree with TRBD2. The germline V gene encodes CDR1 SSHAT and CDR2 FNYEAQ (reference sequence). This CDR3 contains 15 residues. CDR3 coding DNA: TGTGCTAGCAGTCTCGGACTAGCGGGAGTTAGTGAGCAGTTCTTC. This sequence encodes CASSLGLAGVSEQFF.

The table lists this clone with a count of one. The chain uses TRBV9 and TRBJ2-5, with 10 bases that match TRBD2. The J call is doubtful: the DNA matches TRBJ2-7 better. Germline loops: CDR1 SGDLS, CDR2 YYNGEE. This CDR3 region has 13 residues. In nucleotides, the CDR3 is TGTGCCAGCAGCGCGGGACTAGCGAACGAGCAGTACTTC. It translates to CASSAGLANEQYF.

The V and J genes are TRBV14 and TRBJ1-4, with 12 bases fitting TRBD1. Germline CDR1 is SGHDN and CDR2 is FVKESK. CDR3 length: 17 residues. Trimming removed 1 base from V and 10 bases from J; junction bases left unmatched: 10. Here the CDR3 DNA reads TGTGCCAGCAGCCAAGGCTTACCGGGACAGGGGGCGCGAAAACTGTTTTTT. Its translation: CASSQGLPGQGARKLFF. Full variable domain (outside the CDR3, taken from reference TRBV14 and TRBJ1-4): EAGVTQFPSHSVIEKGQTVTLRCDPISGHDNLYWYRRVMGKEIKFLLHFVKESKQDESGMPNNRFLAERTGGTYSTLKVQPAELEDSGVYFCASSQGLPGQGARKLFFGSGTQLSVL.

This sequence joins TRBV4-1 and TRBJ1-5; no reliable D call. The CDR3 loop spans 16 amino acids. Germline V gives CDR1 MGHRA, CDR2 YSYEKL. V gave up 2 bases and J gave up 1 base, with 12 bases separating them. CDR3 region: CASSQFKTGSNQPQHF. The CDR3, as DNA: TGCGCCAGCAGCCAATTTAAGACGGGGAGCAATCAGCCCCAGCATTTT.

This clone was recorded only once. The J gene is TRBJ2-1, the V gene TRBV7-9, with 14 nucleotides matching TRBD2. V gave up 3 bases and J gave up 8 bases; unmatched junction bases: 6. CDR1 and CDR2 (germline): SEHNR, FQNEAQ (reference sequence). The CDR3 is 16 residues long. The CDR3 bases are TGTGCCAGCAGCTTCGGACTAGCGGGAGGTGGGGATGAGCAGTTCTTC. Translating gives CASSFGLAGGGDEQFF.

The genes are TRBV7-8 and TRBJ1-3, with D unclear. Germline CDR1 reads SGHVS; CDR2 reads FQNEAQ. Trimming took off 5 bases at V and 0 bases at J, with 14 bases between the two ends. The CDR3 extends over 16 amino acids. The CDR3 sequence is CASSPWGAPSGNTIYF. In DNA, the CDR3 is TGTGCCAGCAGCCCGTGGGGAGCCCCCTCTGGAAACACCATATATTTT.

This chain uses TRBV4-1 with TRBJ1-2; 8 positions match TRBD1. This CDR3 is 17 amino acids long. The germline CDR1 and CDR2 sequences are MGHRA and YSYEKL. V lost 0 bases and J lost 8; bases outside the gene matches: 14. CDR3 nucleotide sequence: TGCGCCAGCAGCCAAGATTTCCAGGGGGCGATGGTTCTGGGCTACACCTTC. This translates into CASSQDFQGAMVLGYTF.

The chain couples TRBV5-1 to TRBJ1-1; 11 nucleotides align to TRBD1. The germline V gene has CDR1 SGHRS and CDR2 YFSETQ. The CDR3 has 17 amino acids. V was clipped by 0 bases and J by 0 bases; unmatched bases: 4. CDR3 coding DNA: TGCGCCAGCAGCTTGGTGGGGACAGGGGGAATGAACACTGAAGCTTTCTTT. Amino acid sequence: CASSLVGTGGMNTEAFF.

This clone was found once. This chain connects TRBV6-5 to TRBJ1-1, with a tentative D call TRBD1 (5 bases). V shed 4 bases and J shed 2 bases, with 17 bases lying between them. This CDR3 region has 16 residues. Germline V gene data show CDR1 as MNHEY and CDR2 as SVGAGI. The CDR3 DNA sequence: TGTGCCAGCAGTTCCACGGGCCTCGGGGGAAACACTGAAGCTTTCTTT. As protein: CASSSTGLGGNTEAFF.

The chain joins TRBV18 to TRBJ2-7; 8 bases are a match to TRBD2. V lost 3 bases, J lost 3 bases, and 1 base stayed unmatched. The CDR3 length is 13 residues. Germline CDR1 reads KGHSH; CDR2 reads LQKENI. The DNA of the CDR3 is TGTGCCAGCTCACCTGCGGGGGGCTACGAGCAGTACTTC. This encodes CASSPAGGYEQYF.

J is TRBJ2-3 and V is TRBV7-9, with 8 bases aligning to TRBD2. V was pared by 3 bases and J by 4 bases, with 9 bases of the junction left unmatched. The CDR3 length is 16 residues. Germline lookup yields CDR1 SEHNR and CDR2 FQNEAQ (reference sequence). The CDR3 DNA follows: TGTGCCAGCAGCTTGACGACGGGGGGGCCCTCAGATACGCAGTATTTT. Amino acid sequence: CASSLTTGGPSDTQYF.

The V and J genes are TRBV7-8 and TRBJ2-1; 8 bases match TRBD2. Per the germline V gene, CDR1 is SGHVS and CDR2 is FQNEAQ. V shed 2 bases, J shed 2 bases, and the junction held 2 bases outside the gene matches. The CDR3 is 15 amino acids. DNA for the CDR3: TGTGCCAGCAGCTTACAGCGGGGGACCTACAATGAGCAGTTCTTC. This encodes CASSLQRGTYNEQFF.

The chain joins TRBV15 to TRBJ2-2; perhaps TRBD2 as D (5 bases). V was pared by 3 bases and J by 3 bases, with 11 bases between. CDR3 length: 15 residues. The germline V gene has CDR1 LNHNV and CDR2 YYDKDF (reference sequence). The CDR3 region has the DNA TGTGCCACCAGCAGTGTTGCGGAGGACACCGGGGAGCTGTTTTTT. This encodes CATSSVAEDTGELFF.

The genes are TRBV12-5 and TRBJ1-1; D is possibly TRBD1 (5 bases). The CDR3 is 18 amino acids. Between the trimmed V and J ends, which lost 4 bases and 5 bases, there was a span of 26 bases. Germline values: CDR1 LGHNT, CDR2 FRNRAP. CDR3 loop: CASGSSRRHDRGSTEAFF. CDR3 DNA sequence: TGTGCTAGTGGTTCCTCTCGGCGGCACGACAGAGGATCGACTGAAGCTTTCTTT.

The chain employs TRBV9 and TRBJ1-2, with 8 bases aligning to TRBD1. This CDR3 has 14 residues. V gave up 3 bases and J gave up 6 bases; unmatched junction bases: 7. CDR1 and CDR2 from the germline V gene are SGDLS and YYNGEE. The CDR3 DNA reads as TGTGCCAGCAGCGCCCGACAGGGGTCCGATGGCTACACCTTC. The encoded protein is CASSARQGSDGYTF.

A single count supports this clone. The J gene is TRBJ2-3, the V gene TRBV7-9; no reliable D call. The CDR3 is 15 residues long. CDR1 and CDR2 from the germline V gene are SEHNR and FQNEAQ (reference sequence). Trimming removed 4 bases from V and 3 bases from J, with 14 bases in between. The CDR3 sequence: CASSSLGVLTDTQYF. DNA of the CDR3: TGTGCCAGCAGCTCCCTCGGAGTCTTAACAGATACGCAGTATTTT.

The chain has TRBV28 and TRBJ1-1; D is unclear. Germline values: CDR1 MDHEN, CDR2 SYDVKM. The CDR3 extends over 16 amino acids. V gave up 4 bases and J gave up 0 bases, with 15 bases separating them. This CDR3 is CASSSPRLGMNTEAFF. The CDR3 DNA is TGTGCCAGCAGTTCCCCCCGTCTGGGCATGAACACTGAAGCTTTCTTT.

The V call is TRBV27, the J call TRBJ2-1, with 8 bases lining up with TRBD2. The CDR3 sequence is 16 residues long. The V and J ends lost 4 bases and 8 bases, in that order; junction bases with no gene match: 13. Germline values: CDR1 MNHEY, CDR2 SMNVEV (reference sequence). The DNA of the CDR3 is TGTGCCAGCAGTTCCCTCGGAGCGGGAGTTTATTATGAGCAGTTCTTC. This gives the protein CASSSLGAGVYYEQFF.

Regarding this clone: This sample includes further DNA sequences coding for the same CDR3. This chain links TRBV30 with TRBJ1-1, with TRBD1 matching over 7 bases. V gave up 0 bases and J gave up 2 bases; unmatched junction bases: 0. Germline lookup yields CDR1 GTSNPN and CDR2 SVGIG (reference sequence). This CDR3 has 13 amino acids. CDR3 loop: CAWSVGGNTEAFF. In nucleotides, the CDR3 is TGTGCCTGGAGTGTAGGGGGCAACACTGAAGCTTTCTTT.

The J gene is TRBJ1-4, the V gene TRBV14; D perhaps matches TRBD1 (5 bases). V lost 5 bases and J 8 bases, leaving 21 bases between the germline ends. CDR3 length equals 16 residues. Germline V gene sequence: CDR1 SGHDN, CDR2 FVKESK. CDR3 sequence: CASSSGGTSTREKLFF. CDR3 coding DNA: TGTGCCAGCAGCTCCGGGGGGACTTCTACCCGAGAAAAACTGTTTTTT.

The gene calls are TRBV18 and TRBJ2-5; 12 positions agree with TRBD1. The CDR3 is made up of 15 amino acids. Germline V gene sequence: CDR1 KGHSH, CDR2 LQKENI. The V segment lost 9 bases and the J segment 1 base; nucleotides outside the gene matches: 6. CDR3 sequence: CASSGTGGPQETQYF. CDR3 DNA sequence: TGTGCCAGTTCCGGGACAGGGGGCCCCCAAGAGACCCAGTACTTC.

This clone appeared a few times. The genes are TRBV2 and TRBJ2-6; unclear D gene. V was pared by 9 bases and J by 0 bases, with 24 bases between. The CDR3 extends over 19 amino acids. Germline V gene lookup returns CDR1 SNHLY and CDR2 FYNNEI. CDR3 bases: TGTGCCAGGAGGATGGGTTCTCCGCGTTTACCCTCTGGGGCCAACGTCCTGACTTTC. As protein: CARRMGSPRLPSGANVLTF. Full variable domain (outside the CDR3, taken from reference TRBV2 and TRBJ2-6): EPEVTQTPSHQVTQMGQEVILRCVPISNHLYFYWYRQILGQKVEFLVSFYNNEISEKSEIFDDQFSVERPDGSNFTLKIRSTKLEDSAMYFCARRMGSPRLPSGANVLTFGAGSRLTVL.

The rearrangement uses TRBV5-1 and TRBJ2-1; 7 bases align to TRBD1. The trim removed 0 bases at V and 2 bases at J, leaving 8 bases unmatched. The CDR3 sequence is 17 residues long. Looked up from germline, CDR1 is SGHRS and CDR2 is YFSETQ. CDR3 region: CASSLDLGQAAYNEQFF. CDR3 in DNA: TGCGCCAGCAGCTTGGACCTAGGACAGGCGGCCTACAATGAGCAGTTCTTC.